This TCR beta chain was retrieved from a study of shared clonotypes between healthy human individuals. Study findings and constraints: Among the subsets, naive ones generally showed larger estimated richness than memory ones.

Around 220 ng DNA, approximately 30,000 T cell genomes, went into each sorted-subset replicate PCR. Clones were read by immunoSEQ multiplex PCR, and TCRdb kept only the in-frame ones, dropping some. The sample yields around 2.1 million clones, 90% to 96% seen once. Each sample came from a Caucasian adult donor living in Nashville, Tennessee. Germline lookup yields CDR1 MNHEY and CDR2 SVGAGI. After removal of 2 bases from V and 7 bases from J, the junction contained 2 bases not matched to a gene. This CDR3 has 13 residues. In this sample, this clone turned up once. What it binds is not known. This rearrangement joins TRBV6-5 to TRBJ2-1, with 7 bases fitting TRBD2. The clonotype originates from a man aged 18 to 30 in good health. The sample comprised naive CD4+ T cells sorted from blood. Stated subset: CD45RA+ positively selected. The CDR3 DNA reads TGTGCCAGCAGTTACGGACTAGAAAATGAGCAGTTCTTC. Its protein is CASSYGLENEQFF.